What follows describes a single TCR beta chain. Per the authors' pipeline: The authors estimated nucleated cell counts from reference gene primer amplification. The assay was immunoSEQ multiplex PCR, and TCRdb's table has in-frame clones only and misses some. For V, J and clone size, that table is used; D and trimming come from the DNA. The table lists about 46,000 clones, around 86% of them singletons. The germline V gene has CDR1 SGHVS and CDR2 FNYEAQ. The CDR3 is 16 amino acids. J lost 4 bases, V lost 5 bases, and 14 bases had no gene match. This entry belongs to a study of blood T cell repertoires in COVID-19. Study overall: Sources were T cells, B-cell-depleted T cells, or PBMCs; the material itself was cDNA or gDNA.

The sequence came from a man in his sixties with active COVID-19. This chain connects TRBV7-6 to TRBJ2-7, with TRBD2 matching 7 bases. Sequenced input: peripheral blood. CDR3 in DNA: TGTGCCAGCAGCCCAAGGGCCCGAGCGGGACCGTACGAGCAGTACTTC. Its translation: CASSPRARAGPYEQYF.